A selection of T cell receptor beta chains follows, all from one sample in a study. From the 5' RACE reads, TCRdb called clonotypes with MiXCR, one entry per CDR3 protein. The table lists tens of thousands of distinct CDR3 sequences, 30% of them singletons. The material sequenced was tumor-infiltrating naive CD4+ T cells sorted from the breast tumor. The receptors were gathered from a female donor with breast cancer. CDR3s leave out the opening cysteine and the closing phenylalanine or tryptophan.

>TRBJ2-1|TRBV28
ASSFNGRVNEQF
>TRBJ1-1|TRBV7-9
ASSLDRGGTEAF
>TRBJ1-1|TRBV25-1
ASSDQPGINTEAF
>TRBJ2-1|TRBV7-2
ASSLRWRENEQF
>TRBJ2-1|TRBV4-1
ASSQGEGRYNEQF
>TRBJ2-1|TRBV20-1
SAPAGGSYNEQF
>TRBJ2-3|TRBV7-9
ASSTRDSSTDTQY
>TRBJ2-7|TRBV12-3/TRBV12-4
ASSVGLAGLYEQY
>TRBJ1-1|TRBV7-3
ASSLTGRVTEAF
>TRBJ1-5|TRBV4-1
ASSQAGTPSNQPQH
>TRBJ1-1|TRBV11-1
ASSLVVEGRTEAF
>TRBJ2-5|TRBV6-5
ASRTLGVGTQY
>TRBJ1-5|TRBV7-2
ASSAGRNQPQH
>TRBJ1-3|TRBV12-3/TRBV12-4
ASSFANTIY
>TRBJ2-3|TRBV5-1
ASSFGTGIRTDTQY
>TRBJ1-1|TRBV12-3/TRBV12-4
ASRNTGGTEAF